This paragraph covers one T cell receptor beta chain sequence. This entry is derived from a study of blood T cell repertoires in COVID-19. This CDR3 spans 13 amino acids. Germline V gene sequence: CDR1 SGHNT, CDR2 YYREEE (reference sequence). The junction had 3 bases not matched to a gene; V was cut back by 0 bases and J by 7 bases. Produced via immunoSEQ multiplex PCR; TCRdb's table is partial and in-frame only. The top ten clones hold around 2.4% of a sample with about 230,000 clones, about 79% of them seen once. The material sequenced was peripheral blood. The clonotype was recovered from a man aged 35 to 55 who had recovered from COVID-19. The chain couples TRBV5-4 to TRBJ1-1; 7 bases match TRBD1. The CDR3 loop reads CASSLEQGSEAFF. In nucleotides, the CDR3 is TGTGCCAGCAGCTTGGAACAGGGGAGTGAAGCTTTCTTT.